Below, 6 T cell receptor beta chains from the same sample are listed, as sequenced in a study of PD-1 blockade in mismatch repair-deficient tumors. Sequenced by immunoSEQ multiplex PCR; TCRdb stores in-frame clones only, minus some. The data hold about 79,000 clones, with 70% to 90% observed a single time. Sequences were derived from peripheral blood, sampled 44 weeks after starting pembrolizumab. All receptors come from an adult with mismatch repair-deficient cancer.

The rearrangement links TRBV4-1 to TRBJ2-6; tentatively, D is TRBD2 (5 bases). Germline V CDR1 and CDR2: MGHRA, YSYEKL. CDR3 length: 16 residues. V lost 0 bases and J 0 bases, leaving 6 bases between the germline ends. CDR3 sequence (DNA): TGCGCCAGCAGCCAAGATGCGGGCTCTGGGGCCAACGTCCTGACTTTC. Residues: CASSQDAGSGANVLTF.

The rearrangement links TRBV9 to TRBJ1-1; no firm D call. Germline V lookup: CDR1 SGDLS, CDR2 YYNGEE. V gave up 0 bases and J gave up 0 bases, with 6 bases separating them. The length of the CDR3 is 14 residues. CDR3 sequence reads: CASSVVQVNTEAFF. CDR3 nucleotides: TGTGCCAGCAGCGTAGTACAAGTGAACACTGAAGCTTTCTTT.

The genes are TRBV7-9 and TRBJ2-7; 11 bases line up with TRBD2. The germline CDR1 and CDR2 sequences are SEHNR and FQNEAQ (reference sequence). Trimming at V came to 4 bases and at J to 2 bases, leaving 4 bases not matched to a gene. The CDR3 runs to 15 residues. The chain's CDR3 is CASSWVAGGTYEQYF. CDR3 sequence (DNA): TGTGCCAGCAGCTGGGTAGCGGGAGGGACCTACGAGCAGTACTTC.

CDR3 DNA: TGTGCCAGCAGCTTAAGTGGAGGGGGTGGCACTGAAGCTTTCTTT. Encoded protein: CASSLSGGGGTEAFF. The chain joins TRBV11-2 to TRBJ1-1; D might be TRBD1 (6 bases). Germline V gives CDR1 SGHAT, CDR2 FQNNGV. Trimming cost V 2 bases and J 4 bases, with 14 bases left between them. This CDR3 has 15 residues. Drawing the rest from reference TRBV11-2 and TRBJ1-1, the complete variable domain is EAGVAQSPRYKIIEKRQSVAFWCNPISGHATLYWYQQILGQGPKLLIQFQNNGVVDDSQLPKDRFSAERLKGVDSTLKIQPAKLEDSAVYLCASSLSGGGGTEAFFGQGTRLTVV.

The genes are TRBV2 and TRBJ2-7; TRBD1 matches 11 bases. The CDR3 length is 15 residues. CDR1 is SNHLY, CDR2 FYNNEI, per germline. The trim removed 0 bases at V and 5 bases at J, leaving 3 bases unmatched. CDR3 sequence (DNA): TGTGCCAGCAGTGAAGCAGGGACAGGGGGACACGAGCAGTACTTC. Translating gives CASSEAGTGGHEQYF.

The gene calls are TRBV30 and TRBJ1-2; D gene ambiguous. The V end was cut by 3 bases, the J end by 6 bases, with 20 bases between. The germline V gene encodes CDR1 GTSNPN and CDR2 SVGIG (reference sequence). CDR3 size: 15 residues. DNA for the CDR3: TGTGCCTGGAGAGAGAGAGACCACAGCTACAATGGCTACACCTTC. Translating gives CAWRERDHSYNGYTF. The entire variable domain, with the rest obtained from reference TRBV30 and TRBJ1-2, is as follows: SQTIHQWPATLVQPVGSPLSLECTVEGTSNPNLYWYRQAAGRGLQLLFYSVGIGQISSEVPQNLSASRPQDRQFILSSKKLLLSDSGFYLCAWRERDHSYNGYTFGSGTRLTVV.